The text below deals with one T cell receptor (beta chain). This clonotype was counted a few times. Its cognate antigen has yet to be identified. No much larger clone exists at a distance of one base, and base qualities are not known. The treatment or condition label corresponds to: live attenuated yellow fever vaccine strain. At each blood-draw timepoint, two biological replicates of bulk PBMCs were collected. A standard Ficoll-Paque protocol was used to isolate PBMCs from peripheral blood. RNA was extracted with TriZol from bulk PBMCs, CD4 and CD8 fractions, and dextramer-positive and dextramer-negative fractions. TCR cDNA was made using 5'RACE template switching, a step that added a universal primer site and unique molecular identifiers. cDNA synthesis was primed from both the TCR alpha and TCR beta constant segments. Libraries were amplified in two PCR steps, with sample barcodes and sequencing adapters added in the second step. Libraries were sequenced on Illumina HiSeq 2500 (2x100 bp) or NovaSeq (2x150 bp). Per the original workflow: Demultiplexing of reads and collapsing into UMI consensus sequences were performed with MIGEC, and V(D)J alignment was carried out with MiXCR. Vaccine-responding clonotypes were identified with edgeR using replicate PBMC samples, with FDR below 0.01 and a log2 fold change above 5 up to day 15 being required. Each bulk clonotype received a CD4 or CD8 identity based on whether the sequenced CD4 or CD8 repertoire contained that clonotype at higher abundance. TCRdb ran its own pipeline on the public reads, namely fastp trimming at Q25 and MiXCR clone calling, and kept in-frame beta chains. Each entry is one CDR3 protein sequence, shown with its most common DNA and genes. The V and J calls here are based on TCRdb, not the publication. The sample table records about 350,000 distinct CDR3 sequences; around a tenth of these occur just once. The top ten clones comprise roughly 18% of the sample.

The data are from a study of T cells after yellow fever vaccination (dated by TCRdb to the late 2010s). Concerning the study at large: The SMART-Seq v4 Ultra Low Input RNA kit was used to prepare libraries from fractions with low cell numbers. To track T-cell clones before and after primary and booster YFV17D yellow fever vaccination, bulk TCR alpha and beta repertoires were sequenced longitudinally. Blood samples were taken at several timepoints before and after primary and secondary immunization, and bulk PBMC replicates and cell subsets were isolated. Two healthy male donors, one aged 18 to 30 and one aged 30 to 40 years, made up the cohort.

What the authors observed across the whole study: A small share of clonotypes was detected in both CD4 and CD8 compartments, with the overlap likely arising from convergent recombination. Most clones expanded after primary vaccination (around 96% of CD4 and 80% to 90% of CD8) were re-detected after the booster, suggesting that broad memory maintenance occurred. FACS-sorted repertoires could contain abundant contaminating clonotypes from the bulk population, so computational filtering was required. The secondary T-cell response was found to be weaker but faster than the primary response, with a peak reached on day 5 rather than on day 15. Because only a couple of donors were included in the study, the extent to which the findings can be generalized is limited.

This receptor was obtained from a man aged 18 to 30 who received the YFV17D yellow fever vaccine. The source material was PBMCs, sampled on the day of the first yellow fever vaccination.

The CDR3 sequence is CASSSQGQSGTGELFF. The sequenced DNA: TGCGCCAGCAGCTCTCAGGGACAGTCGGGCACCGGGGAGCTGTTTTTT. The rearrangement joined TRBV5-1 to TRBJ2-2; 7 central nucleotides agree with TRBD1. Taken from cysteine to phenylalanine, the CDR3 has 16 residues. Only the CDR3 DNA is retained, 48 bases long and in frame from the first base. The germline V gene gives CDR1 as SGHRS and CDR2 as YFSETQ. The germline V end is reduced by 3 bases and the J end by 4 bases; junction bases left unmatched: 9.